The next 5 T cell receptor beta chains were all read from a single sample in a study of T cell responses to AZD1222 COVID-19 vaccine. Only in-frame clones appear in the TCRdb table, and some are missing; sequencing was by immunoSEQ multiplex PCR. There are under 150,000 clones in the sample; 75% to 85% occur only once, and roughly 8.7% lies in the top ten. Source: peripheral blood, taken 28 days after the second dose of the MenACWY control vaccine. The receptors come from an adult who received the MenACWY meningococcal vaccine as a control.

The count of this clone is one. The chain carries TRBV12-3 or TRBV12-4 and TRBJ1-1, with D possibly TRBD1 on 6 matching bases. This CDR3 has 11 residues. V lost 4 bases and J 7 bases, leaving 7 bases between the germline ends. CDR3 sequence: CASSYRVEAFF. The DNA for the CDR3 is TGTGCCAGCAGTTACAGGGTTGAAGCTTTCTTT.

This clone occurred once. This sequence joins TRBV28 and TRBJ2-2; TRBD1 matches 9 bases. Germline V lookup: CDR1 MDHEN, CDR2 SYDVKM. The ends lost 6 bases at V and 7 bases at J; junction bases unmatched: 9. The CDR3 loop spans 15 amino acids. The CDR3 nucleotides are TGTGCCAGCAGGCCCGGGACAGGGCAGGGCGGGGAGCTGTTTTTT. It yields the protein CASRPGTGQGGELFF.

The chain combines TRBV7-2 with TRBJ1-5; D gene uncertain. Germline V CDR1 and CDR2: SGHTA, FQGNSA. The CDR3 is 12 amino acids. With 2 bases removed from V and 5 bases from J, the gap between germline ends came to 4 bases. CDR3 sequence reads: CASSLFDQPQHF. DNA for the CDR3: TGTGCCAGCAGCTTATTTGATCAGCCCCAGCATTTT.

The V gene is TRBV27, the J gene TRBJ1-2, with 8 bases lining up with TRBD1. Germline-derived CDR1 and CDR2 are MNHEY and SMNVEV (reference sequence). The trim removed 3 bases at V and 5 bases at J, leaving 11 bases unmatched. The CDR3 runs to 16 residues. Here the CDR3 DNA reads TGTGCCAGCAGTTTTAGCCAGGGGGCGATTGGGTATGGCTACACCTTC. As protein: CASSFSQGAIGYGYTF.

V is TRBV12-3 or TRBV12-4 and J is TRBJ1-2; TRBD1 is a possible D gene (5 bases). Trimming left V 7 bases short and J 5 bases short, with 11 bases between. CDR3 size: 12 residues. This chain's CDR3 is CASTPGGYGYTF. The DNA of the CDR3 is TGTGCCAGCACTCCGGGGGGATATGGCTACACCTTC.